The 12 T cell receptor beta chains below come from one sample, sequenced in a study of T cells after yellow fever vaccination. TCRdb ran MiXCR on the 5' RACE reads and lists one entry per CDR3 protein. The sample yields a few hundred thousand distinct CDR3 sequences, approximately 12% seen once. The sequencing used CD4+ T cells sorted from PBMCs, collected 45 days after the yellow fever booster vaccination. The receptors shown here come from a man aged 30 to 45 who received the YFV17D yellow fever vaccine.

The chain recombines TRBV5-1 with TRBJ2-5, with unresolved D. Germline values: CDR1 SGHRS, CDR2 YFSETQ. This CDR3 is built from 13 residues. Trimming cost V 0 bases and J 4 bases, with 7 bases left between them. The CDR3 sequence is CASSLAAAETQYF. The CDR3 DNA reads TGCGCCAGCAGCTTGGCCGCGGCAGAGACCCAGTACTTC.

J is TRBJ1-2 and V is TRBV10-3; D is undetermined. V lost 4 bases, J lost 1 base, and 19 bases lay in between. This CDR3 contains 17 residues. Germline CDR1 is ENHRY and CDR2 is SYGVKD. The CDR3 sequence is CAISGVGDINFNYGYTF. CDR3 coding DNA: TGTGCCATCAGTGGGGTTGGCGACATCAACTTTAACTATGGCTACACCTTC.

This clonotype was counted ten times or more. V and J are TRBV7-2 and TRBJ2-7, with 11 bases fitting TRBD2. This CDR3 spans 15 amino acids. Germline assignment: CDR1 SGHTA and CDR2 FQGNSA. Trimming at V came to 6 bases and at J to 5 bases, leaving 9 bases not matched to a gene. CDR3 residues: CASSTAPGLADEQYF. CDR3 in DNA: TGTGCCAGCAGTACTGCACCGGGACTAGCGGACGAGCAGTACTTC.

This sequence joins TRBV28 and TRBJ1-5; 7 bases align to TRBD1. CDR3 length: 14 residues. From germline, CDR1 is MDHEN and CDR2 SYDVKM. V gave up 7 bases and J gave up 1 base; unmatched junction bases: 4. The DNA for the CDR3 is TGTGCCAGCAACCAGGGGGGAAGCAATCAGCCCCAGCATTTT. It yields the protein CASNQGGSNQPQHF.

This chain joins TRBV6-1 and TRBJ2-3; 7 nucleotides match TRBD2. This CDR3 is built from 16 residues. Germline lookup yields CDR1 MNHNS and CDR2 SASEGT. V shed 10 bases and J 2 bases; nucleotides not matched to a gene: 15. The CDR3 sequence: CAIRAGPAQPTDTQYF. CDR3 nucleotide sequence: TGTGCCATCCGAGCGGGGCCGGCCCAACCCACAGATACGCAGTATTTT.

This clonotype was counted many times. The J gene is TRBJ2-7, the V gene TRBV20-1, with TRBD2 as a possible D gene (6 bases). Per germline, CDR1 DFQATT and CDR2 SNEGSKA (reference sequence). With 7 bases removed from V and 0 bases from J, the gap between germline ends came to 13 bases. The CDR3 consists of 13 residues. The CDR3 nucleotides are TGCAGTGTGGGGACCGGGGGCTCCTACGAGCAGTACTTC. As protein: CSVGTGGSYEQYF.

The chain carries TRBV6-5 and TRBJ2-2; D is uncertain. In germline, CDR1 is MNHEY, CDR2 SVGAGI. The CDR3 spans 15 residues. V lost 0 bases, J lost 2 bases, and 7 bases lay in between. The CDR3: CASSYSNFNTGELFF. CDR3 nucleotide sequence: TGTGCCAGCAGTTACTCGAACTTTAACACCGGGGAGCTGTTTTTT.

This rearrangement joins TRBV7-2 to TRBJ2-7; D call uncertain. This CDR3 has 13 amino acids. Trimming cost V 2 bases and J 5 bases, with 10 bases left between them. Germline V gives CDR1 SGHTA, CDR2 FQGNSA. This chain's CDR3 is CASSLLMGNEQYF. The CDR3 DNA follows: TGTGCCAGCAGCTTATTGATGGGAAACGAGCAGTACTTC.

Comments on this clonotype: The junction shows a germline mismatch at one end, possibly a read error. This sequence joins TRBV4-3 and TRBJ2-1, with 11 positions matching TRBD1. Per germline, CDR1 LGHNA and CDR2 YSLEER. The CDR3 runs 19 residues. CDR3 sequence reads: CTSSQSLTTGTGGRNEQFF. The DNA for the CDR3 is TGCACCAGCAGCCAATCCTTAACAACCGGGACAGGGGGACGAAATGAGCAGTTCTTC.

This clonotype showed up just a few times. The rearrangement joins TRBV5-1 to TRBJ2-7; D is unresolved. This CDR3 is built from 12 residues. Germline V gives CDR1 SGHRS, CDR2 YFSETQ. The ends were cut back, 3 bases at V and 3 bases at J, with 7 bases in the middle. CDR3 bases: TGCGCCAGCAGCTCAAACCTCTACGAGCAGTACTTC. This gives the protein CASSSNLYEQYF.

This clonotype was observed a handful of times. The chain uses TRBV3-1 and TRBJ2-7; D is possibly TRBD2 (5 bases). With 4 bases removed from V and 3 bases from J, the gap between germline ends came to 13 bases. The CDR3 totals 14 residues. Germline CDR1 reads LGHDT; CDR2 reads YNNKEL (reference sequence). The CDR3 bases are TGTGCCAGCAGCCCGGGGTGGGGAGACTACGAGCAGTACTTC. Translation: CASSPGWGDYEQYF.

In this sample, this clonotype turned up a few times. The chain is built from TRBV11-2 and TRBJ2-7, with 9 bases matching TRBD1. CDR3 length: 16 residues. The V gene end was trimmed by 3 bases and the J gene end by 0 bases; junction bases not matched to a gene: 6. Germline lookup yields CDR1 SGHAT and CDR2 FQNNGV. The CDR3 protein is CASSFRGQGSSYEQYF. The CDR3 region has the DNA TGTGCCAGCAGCTTCCGTGGACAGGGGAGCTCCTACGAGCAGTACTTC.